Shown below are 30 T cell receptor beta chains from a single sample sequenced in a study of blood T cells in healthy people across ages. Primed by a sample-barcoded 5' primer and a J-beta primer mix, a second PCR proceeded for 7 to 11 cycles. TCRdb re-called the 5' RACE reads through MiXCR, storing one row per CDR3 protein. In the table there are 790,000 or so distinct CDR3 sequences, around 50% of which are singletons. The sequenced sample was blood. The receptors shown here come from an elderly man in good health.

Here the CDR3 DNA reads TGCGCCAGCAGCTTGCGTCAGGACGCCGGGGAGCTGTTTTTT. Encoded protein: CASSLRQDAGELFF. V gene TRBV5-1 combines with J gene TRBJ2-2; D call uncertain. The CDR3 spans 14 residues. V lost 1 base and J 6 bases, leaving 10 bases between the germline ends. The V gene's germline CDR1 is SGHRS and CDR2 YFSETQ.

This clonotype was recorded a few times. The genes are TRBV29-1 and TRBJ2-6; D call uncertain. Trimming left V 6 bases short and J 2 bases short, with 11 bases between. This CDR3 has 14 residues. Germline lookup yields CDR1 SQVTM and CDR2 ANQGSEA. In nucleotides, the CDR3 is TGCAGCGTATCAGGAGACACTGGGGCCAACGTCCTGACTTTC. Protein: CSVSGDTGANVLTF.

This clonotype appeared a few times. The chain couples TRBV20-1 to TRBJ2-1, with 8 nucleotides matching TRBD2. There are 13 residues in the CDR3. From germline, CDR1 is DFQATT and CDR2 SNEGSKA (reference sequence). V was clipped by 4 bases and J by 7 bases; unmatched bases: 6. CDR3 bases: TGCAGTGCTATGACGGGAGGGCCAAATGAGCAGTTCTTC. The encoded protein is CSAMTGGPNEQFF.

On this clonotype itself: Sequence at one end of the junction differs from germline and may be a read error. The chain combines TRBV7-3 with TRBJ2-2; possibly TRBD2 for D (6 bases). The CDR3 sequence is 14 residues long. Germline V gives CDR1 SGHTA, CDR2 FQGTGA. The DNA of the CDR3 is TGTACCAGCAGTCCCGGGGACTACACCGGGGAGCTGTTTTTT. It is translated as CTSSPGDYTGELFF.

As to this clonotype: The junction departs from germline at one end; a sequencing error may be responsible. The CDR3 nucleotides read TGTGCCAGCAGCCGCCGTGGCGGGACAGGGAATTCACCCCCCCACTTT. It translates to CASSRRGGTGNSPPHF. V usage is TRBV5-4 and J usage is TRBJ1-6; 9 bases map to TRBD1. The CDR3 runs 16 residues. Germline lookup yields CDR1 SGHNT and CDR2 YYREEE (reference sequence).

The chain joins TRBV6-2 or TRBV6-3 to TRBJ2-1, with TRBD2 matching 9 bases. This CDR3 spans 18 amino acids. The germline V gene has CDR1 MNHEY and CDR2 SVGEGT. Losses at the gene ends were 4 bases for V and 4 bases for J; bases not matched to a gene: 14. CDR3 in amino acids: CASSLPDPAGGPYNEQFF. For the CDR3, the DNA is TGTGCCAGCAGTTTACCCGACCCAGCGGGAGGCCCTTACAATGAGCAGTTCTTC.

This clonotype was recorded a few times. V and J are TRBV5-1 and TRBJ1-1, with TRBD1 as a possible D gene (6 bases). The CDR3 loop spans 15 amino acids. V lost 2 bases, J lost 3 bases, and 14 bases lay in between. Germline values: CDR1 SGHRS, CDR2 YFSETQ. CDR3 sequence reads: CASSLTGIGDTEAFF. The CDR3, as DNA: TGCGCCAGCAGCTTAACAGGGATTGGGGACACTGAAGCTTTCTTT.

The chain links TRBV4-1 to TRBJ2-1, with TRBD1 as a possible D gene (5 bases). CDR3 length: 17 residues. Per the germline V gene, CDR1 is MGHRA and CDR2 is YSYEKL. Trimming stripped 2 bases from V and 4 bases from J, with 18 bases between. This CDR3 is CASSQLGQGTLYNEQFF. As DNA, the CDR3 is TGCGCCAGCAGCCAATTGGGCCAGGGTACCCTTTACAATGAGCAGTTCTTC.

A few counts support this clonotype. J is TRBJ2-1 and V is TRBV7-3; TRBD2 might be the D (6 bases). The germline V and J ends were trimmed by 1 base and 4 bases, with 11 bases remaining between them. The CDR3 is 15 amino acids. From germline, CDR1 is SGHTA and CDR2 FQGTGA. The CDR3 region is CASSLILAEYNEQFF. As DNA, the CDR3 is TGTGCCAGCAGCTTAATATTAGCGGAGTACAATGAGCAGTTCTTC.

A remark on this clonotype: One end of the junction is discordant with germline, which a read error may explain. The genes are TRBV7-2 and TRBJ2-2; 7 bases match TRBD1. Germline V gives CDR1 SGHTA, CDR2 FQGNSA. The CDR3 contains 16 residues. CDR3 sequence: CASSLGQGWDTGEMFF. CDR3 nucleotide sequence: TGTGCCAGCAGCTTAGGACAGGGATGGGACACCGGGGAGATGTTTTTT.

This chain uses TRBV12-3 or TRBV12-4 with TRBJ1-5; maybe TRBD1 (5 bases). There are 17 residues in the CDR3. V lost 3 bases, J lost 0 bases, and 15 bases lay in between. This CDR3 reads CASSFGGRQYSNQPQHF. In nucleotides, the CDR3 is TGTGCCAGCAGTTTCGGGGGGAGACAGTATAGCAATCAGCCCCAGCATTTT.

This clonotype was found a few times. The CDR3 coding sequence is TGCAGTGCTCTCAGGGTTGAAAAACTGTTTTTT. As protein: CSALRVEKLFF. The genes are TRBV20-1 and TRBJ1-4; the D gene is possibly TRBD1 (5 bases). The CDR3 sequence is 11 residues long. The V gene's germline CDR1 is DFQATT and CDR2 SNEGSKA (reference sequence). V lost 5 bases, J lost 7 bases, and 8 bases lay in between.

This clonotype was picked up a small number of times. The chain combines TRBV24-1 with TRBJ1-5, with D possibly matching TRBD1 (6 bases). Trimming took off 5 bases at V and 7 bases at J, with 14 bases between the two ends. This CDR3 is built from 14 residues. Germline V CDR1 and CDR2: KGHDR, SFDVKD. The CDR3 spells CATSASATGQPQHF. The CDR3 DNA follows: TGTGCCACCAGTGCTTCCGCTACAGGGCAGCCCCAGCATTTT.

This clonotype was seen a few times. V is TRBV2 and J is TRBJ1-2, with no clear D. The CDR3 is 12 amino acids. Germline V gene lookup returns CDR1 SNHLY and CDR2 FYNNEI. Trimming shortened V by 7 bases and J by 8 bases, and 14 bases separated the two germline ends. The CDR3: CASTGLVGGYTF. For the CDR3, the DNA is TGTGCCAGCACTGGCCTGGTCGGAGGCTACACCTTC.

This clonotype was found a few times. The rearrangement links TRBV5-1 to TRBJ2-7; 9 bases match TRBD1. Looked up from germline, CDR1 is SGHRS and CDR2 is YFSETQ. The CDR3 runs 14 residues. Trimming cost V 2 bases and J 6 bases; bases outside gene matches: 6. The CDR3 DNA is TGCGCCAGCAGCTTTCAGGGACAGGGCCGCGAGCAGTACTTC. This encodes CASSFQGQGREQYF.

The table lists this clonotype with a few counts. CDR3 residues: CASTDGTGENIQYF. The CDR3 DNA is TGTGCCAGCACTGACGGGACAGGAGAAAACATTCAGTACTTC. The J gene is TRBJ2-4, the V gene TRBV6-6, with 8 bases that match TRBD1. The V segment lost 7 bases and the J segment 5 bases; nucleotides outside the gene matches: 7. Germline V gene sequence: CDR1 MNHNY, CDR2 SVGAGI (reference sequence). CDR3 length: 14 amino acids.

The chain has TRBV20-1 and TRBJ2-1; 13 nucleotides match TRBD2. CDR1 and CDR2 from the germline V gene are DFQATT and SNEGSKA (reference sequence). This CDR3 comprises 16 residues. The trim removed 1 base at V and 12 bases at J, leaving 12 bases unmatched. The CDR3 nucleotides read TGCAGTGCTAGAGTGACTAGCGGGGGGCGCCCCCTATTGCAGTTCTTC. Protein product: CSARVTSGGRPLLQFF.

This clonotype has only a few counts. The J gene is TRBJ2-3, the V gene TRBV7-2; D is undetermined. The CDR3 is made up of 15 amino acids. The ends were cut back, 1 base at V and 3 bases at J, with 11 bases in the middle. Germline V gene data show CDR1 as SGHTA and CDR2 as FQGNSA. The CDR3 reads CASSLDGQVTDTQYF. The CDR3 DNA reads TGTGCCAGCAGCTTAGATGGTCAGGTGACAGATACGCAGTATTTT.

This clonotype was seen a few times. The rearrangement links TRBV7-2 to TRBJ1-5; D might be TRBD1 (5 bases). CDR1 is SGHTA and CDR2 is FQGNSA in the germline V gene. The CDR3 has 15 amino acids. The V gene lost 5 bases and the J gene lost 3 bases, with 14 bases spanning the gap. The CDR3 is CASSPGAGLNQPQHF. CDR3 sequence (DNA): TGTGCCAGCAGCCCCGGGGCAGGCCTCAATCAGCCCCAGCATTTT.

This clonotype occurred many times. The chain links TRBV4-2 to TRBJ2-1, with 7 bases fitting TRBD2. Germline trimming cut 1 base from V and 0 bases from J; bases unmatched to any gene: 3. Germline CDR1 LGHNA, CDR2 YNFKEQ. This CDR3 is built from 16 residues. For the CDR3, the DNA is TGTGCCAGCAGCCAAGTGGTAGCGGGCTCCTACAATGAGCAGTTCTTC. This gives the protein CASSQVVAGSYNEQFF.

The rearrangement joins TRBV11-3 to TRBJ2-5; D is uncertain. In germline, CDR1 is SGHNT, CDR2 YENEEA. The CDR3 covers 12 residues. Between the trimmed V and J ends, which lost 5 bases and 11 bases, there was a span of 15 bases. The CDR3 bases are TGTGCCAGCAGCCGTTTGGGCAATGAGCAGTACTTC. Protein product: CASSRLGNEQYF.

This chain joins TRBV7-9 and TRBJ2-5; D unclear. The better agreement between TRBJ2-7 and the DNA end casts doubt on the J call. The CDR3 is 14 amino acids. In germline, CDR1 is SEHNR, CDR2 FQNEAQ (reference sequence). CDR3 coding DNA: TGTGCCAGCAGCTTCGGCCAGATTGGTGACGAGCAGTACTTC. Translated, it gives CASSFGQIGDEQYF.

The chain couples TRBV20-1 to TRBJ1-5; D call uncertain. The CDR3 consists of 13 residues. The V and J ends lost 5 bases and 3 bases respectively, with 11 bases between them. Per germline, CDR1 DFQATT and CDR2 SNEGSKA (reference sequence). The CDR3 is CSAQTPNNQPQHF. The CDR3 nucleotides are TGCAGTGCTCAGACACCGAACAATCAGCCCCAGCATTTT.

This clonotype showed up just a few times. The V gene is TRBV3-1, the J gene TRBJ2-4; 8 bases are a match to TRBD1. The V gene's germline CDR1 is LGHDT and CDR2 YNNKEL (reference sequence). The trim removed 3 bases at V and 8 bases at J, leaving 12 bases unmatched. The CDR3 loop spans 16 amino acids. CDR3 in amino acids: CASSQRTGRGLDIQYF. In DNA, the CDR3 is TGTGCCAGCAGCCAGCGGACAGGGAGAGGTTTGGACATTCAGTACTTC.

A remark on this clonotype: This may come from a read error, since a much larger clone is one base off. CDR3 residues: CASRLALGTYEQYF. CDR3 nucleotide sequence: TGTGCCAGCAGGTTAGCGCTAGGAACCTACGAGCAGTACTTC. The chain is built from TRBV12-3 or TRBV12-4 and TRBJ2-7; maybe TRBD2 (5 bases). CDR3 length: 14 amino acids.

This clonotype was detected ten times or more. This rearrangement joins TRBV29-1 to TRBJ2-5, with TRBD1 as a possible D gene (6 bases). The V gene lost 7 bases and the J gene lost 2 bases, with 11 bases spanning the gap. Germline values: CDR1 SQVTM, CDR2 ANQGSEA. The CDR3 sequence is 12 residues long. The CDR3 here is CSGGLPQETQYF. DNA of the CDR3: TGCAGCGGGGGGCTACCGCAAGAGACCCAGTACTTC.

Notes on this clonotype: The junction differs from germline at one of its ends, possibly a read error. The rearrangement links TRBV24-1 to TRBJ2-5; TRBD2 aligns across 9 bases. TRBJ2-7 explains the end of the DNA better; the J call may be wrong. The germline gives CDR1 KGHDR, CDR2 SFDVKD. The CDR3 loop spans 17 amino acids. In nucleotides, the CDR3 is TGTGCCATCAGTGATTTGTCCCGACCGCGGACTAGCGCCGAGCAGTACTTC. It encodes CAISDLSRPRTSAEQYF.

This chain links TRBV12-3 or TRBV12-4 with TRBJ2-7; 8 nucleotides line up with TRBD1. This CDR3 is built from 15 residues. Trimming cost V 6 bases and J 2 bases; bases outside gene matches: 9. The CDR3 DNA is TGTGCCAGCAGACAAGGACAGGGCCCTACCTACGAGCAGTACTTC. Amino acid sequence: CASRQGQGPTYEQYF.

The CDR3 loop is CASSTKRSSGGNYEQYF. DNA of the CDR3: TGTGCCAGCAGCACCAAACGGTCTAGCGGGGGGAACTACGAGCAGTACTTC. This sequence joins TRBV7-9 and TRBJ2-7; 11 bases map to TRBD2. The CDR3 contains 17 residues. V dropped 5 bases and J dropped 3; count of bases not matched to a gene: 12. Germline CDR1 and CDR2: SEHNR and FQNEAQ (reference sequence).

This clonotype was detected only a few times. The chain is built from TRBV7-2 and TRBJ2-5; TRBD2 matches 10 bases. Trimming took 3 bases from V and 1 from J; bases not matched to a gene: 5. The germline gives CDR1 SGHTA, CDR2 FQGNSA. The CDR3 is 16 residues long. CDR3 bases: TGTGCCAGCAGCTTTACTAGCGGGGCTTCCCAAGAGACCCAGTACTTC. This encodes CASSFTSGASQETQYF.